Presented here are 23 T cell receptor beta chains from one specimen sequenced in a study of T cell repertoires in cytomegalovirus infection (dated by TCRdb to the late 2010s). Sequencing was carried out with an Illumina HiSeq 1500. The raw public data were reprocessed by TCRdb itself: fastp quality trimming at Q25, MiXCR clonotype calling, in-frame beta chains only. A single entry per CDR3 protein holds the most common genes and DNA from its merged rows. This sample has a few hundred thousand distinct CDR3 sequences in its table, and about 33% of those were observed once. The ten biggest clones cover under 20% of the sample. No antigens are known for them. The sample's treatment or condition label, decoded: in vitro stimulation with specific CMV peptide epitopes to enrich CMV-specific T cells. The material was cultured PBMCs, obtained from culture after CMV antigen stimulation. The receptors were sampled from a human donor in good health (CMV status not recorded). Some clones in this sample may be carry-over from other donors' samples.

The chain links TRBV9 to TRBJ2-3, with 9 positions matching TRBD2. The V gene's germline CDR1 is SGDLS and CDR2 YYNGEE. Trimming took 0 bases from V and 1 from J; bases not matched to a gene: 6. This CDR3 is built from 17 residues. The CDR3 region is CASSVAPASGGTDTQYF. The CDR3 nucleotides are TGTGCCAGCAGCGTAGCCCCTGCTAGCGGGGGCACAGATACGCAGTATTTT. The full variable domain, completed using reference TRBV9 and TRBJ2-3, is DSGVTQTPKHLITATGQRVTLRCSPRSGDLSVYWYQQSLDQGLQFLIQYYNGEERAKGNILERFSAQQFPDLHSELNLSSLELGDSALYFCASSVAPASGGTDTQYFGPGTRLTVL.

The chain couples TRBV7-3 to TRBJ2-1; D may be TRBD2 (5 bases). V lost 2 bases, J lost 10 bases, and 18 bases lay in between. This CDR3 has 15 residues. Germline lookup yields CDR1 SGHTA and CDR2 FQGTGA. The CDR3 loop reads CASSLERSRSREQFF. The DNA for the CDR3 is TGTGCCAGCAGCTTAGAGCGGTCTAGATCACGGGAGCAGTTCTTC.

V gene TRBV10-3 combines with J gene TRBJ2-1, with D tentatively TRBD1 (6 bases). Per germline, CDR1 ENHRY and CDR2 SYGVKD. The CDR3 covers 17 residues. Trimming pared 0 bases from V and 2 bases from J, leaving 14 bases between. CDR3 amino acids: CAISESLRQVTYNEQFF. The DNA of the CDR3 is TGTGCCATCAGTGAGTCTTTGCGACAGGTAACCTACAATGAGCAGTTCTTC.

This rearrangement joins TRBV12-5 to TRBJ1-1, with unresolved D. CDR1 is LGHNT, CDR2 FRNRAP, per germline. The CDR3 runs to 15 residues. Deletions cut 6 bases from V and 4 bases from J, with 18 bases between. In nucleotides, the CDR3 is TGTGCTAGTGGCCGAGGAACGGGTTGGAGCACTGAAGCTTTCTTT. Protein: CASGRGTGWSTEAFF.

This clonotype was counted between two and nine times. The V call is TRBV7-3, the J call TRBJ1-4; no clear D. This CDR3 is built from 13 residues. V was clipped by 5 bases and J by 5 bases, with 9 bases between them. CDR1 and CDR2 from the germline V gene are SGHTA and FQGTGA. The CDR3 region is CASSPGPNEKLFF. CDR3 in DNA: TGTGCCAGCAGCCCTGGGCCGAATGAAAAACTGTTTTTT.

This clonotype was detected only a few times. The V call is TRBV12-5, the J call TRBJ1-1; TRBD1 might be the D (5 bases). The CDR3 runs 17 residues. Germline loops: CDR1 LGHNT, CDR2 FRNRAP. Trimming took off 0 bases at V and 0 bases at J, with 14 bases between the two ends. CDR3 region: CASGLVRGLGMNTEAFF. For the CDR3, the DNA is TGTGCTAGTGGTTTGGTCCGGGGCCTAGGGATGAACACTGAAGCTTTCTTT.

The CDR3 loop is CASSALGGARGYTF. The CDR3 nucleotides are TGTGCCAGCAGCGCCCTTGGAGGGGCACGTGGCTACACCTTC. The V and J genes are TRBV7-2 and TRBJ1-2, with TRBD1 as a possible D gene (5 bases). Germline CDR1 reads SGHTA; CDR2 reads FQGNSA. The CDR3 spans 14 residues. Deletions cut 5 bases from V and 7 bases from J, with 17 bases between.

The sample holds a few counts of this clonotype. V and J are TRBV5-1 and TRBJ1-4; D gene unclear. CDR1 and CDR2 (germline): SGHRS, YFSETQ. V lost 4 bases to trimming and J lost 4 bases, with 8 bases between them. The CDR3 totals 13 residues. As DNA, the CDR3 is TGCGCCAGCAGCCCGGCCGTTAATGAAAAACTGTTTTTT. It specifies CASSPAVNEKLFF.

This chain connects TRBV28 to TRBJ2-2; D may be TRBD2 (5 bases). The ends were cut back, 9 bases at V and 7 bases at J, with 21 bases in the middle. The CDR3 consists of 15 residues. Germline V gene data show CDR1 as MDHEN and CDR2 as SYDVKM. CDR3 nucleotides: TGTGCCAGTTATAGGGCGACGGGAAACGGCGGGGAGCTGTTTTTT. It encodes CASYRATGNGGELFF.

This clonotype has ten or more counts. This rearrangement joins TRBV7-2 to TRBJ2-1; 9 nucleotides align to TRBD2. The junction had 7 bases not matched to a gene; V was cut back by 1 base and J by 6 bases. The CDR3 spans 16 residues. The germline V gene has CDR1 SGHTA and CDR2 FQGNSA. Here the CDR3 reads CASSLGYRGRANEQFF. In nucleotides, the CDR3 is TGTGCCAGCAGCTTAGGTTACCGCGGGAGGGCCAATGAGCAGTTCTTC.

The J gene is TRBJ1-1, the V gene TRBV9, with D unclear. The V end was cut by 3 bases, the J end by 4 bases, with 13 bases between. This CDR3 has 14 amino acids. Germline lookup yields CDR1 SGDLS and CDR2 YYNGEE. CDR3 nucleotides: TGTGCCAGCAGCGCCACTACACCCTCCACTGAAGCTTTCTTT. It codes for CASSATTPSTEAFF.

This clonotype was seen more than once but under ten times. The chain recombines TRBV6-2 or TRBV6-3 with TRBJ2-5; 7 positions agree with TRBD2. Germline V lookup: CDR1 MNHEY, CDR2 SVGEGT. CDR3 length: 13 amino acids. Trimming took 2 bases from V and 5 from J; bases not matched to a gene: 2. CDR3 sequence (DNA): TGTGCCAGCAGTTACGCGGGAGTCGAGACCCAGTACTTC. It translates to CASSYAGVETQYF.

This rearrangement joins TRBV10-2 to TRBJ2-7; 8 bases align to TRBD2. CDR1 and CDR2 (germline): WSHSY, SAAADI. The CDR3 length is 14 residues. V dropped 4 bases and J dropped 4; count of bases not matched to a gene: 6. The DNA of the CDR3 is TGCGCCAGCAGTGGTGCGGGAGGAGCGTACGAGCAGTACGTC. Protein: CASSGAGGAYEQYV.

This clonotype has more than one count but fewer than ten. The chain links TRBV4-3 to TRBJ2-5, with 7 bases identical to TRBD1. This CDR3 is built from 15 residues. The germline gives CDR1 LGHNA, CDR2 YSLEER. V lost 5 bases to trimming and J lost 2 bases; unmatched junction nucleotides: 8. In DNA form, the CDR3 reads TGCGCCAGCAGCAACCGACAGGGCTTACAAGAGACCCAGTACTTC. Amino acids: CASSNRQGLQETQYF.

The gene calls are TRBV6-2 or TRBV6-3 and TRBJ2-5; D tentatively reads TRBD1 or TRBD2 (5 bases each). Trimming took 6 bases from V and 4 from J, leaving 18 bases between them. In germline, CDR1 is MNHEY, CDR2 SVGEGT. The CDR3 covers 15 residues. CDR3 residues: CASSSIVGTPETQYF. The CDR3 region has the DNA TGTGCCAGCAGCTCCATCGTAGGGACCCCAGAGACCCAGTACTTC.

Note on this clonotype: One end of the junction does not line up with germline, which may come from a read error. This chain links TRBV2 with TRBJ2-5; maybe TRBD1 (6 bases). CDR3 size: 13 residues. Germline-derived CDR1 and CDR2 are SNHLY and FYNNEI. Here the CDR3 reads CASNGVSGTPSNF. CDR3 coding DNA: TGTGCCAGCAATGGGGTGTCGGGGACACCGTCCAACTTC.

This clonotype was counted a few times. V is TRBV6-5 and J is TRBJ2-3; D is unclear. The germline gives CDR1 MNHEY, CDR2 SVGAGI. Trimming stripped 6 bases from V and 0 bases from J, with 13 bases between. CDR3 length equals 15 residues. This CDR3 reads CASSPSWSSTDTQYF. The DNA for the CDR3 is TGTGCCAGCAGCCCCAGCTGGTCTAGCACAGATACGCAGTATTTT.

This clonotype was counted between two and nine times. The chain joins TRBV28 to TRBJ2-7; D is ambiguous. Germline loops: CDR1 MDHEN, CDR2 SYDVKM. The CDR3 runs to 11 residues. Trimming pared 8 bases from V and 3 bases from J, leaving 8 bases between. The CDR3 protein is CASGRGYEQYV. The CDR3 nucleotides read TGTGCCAGCGGCCGTGGCTACGAGCAGTACGTC.

This clonotype was observed at least ten times. The chain combines TRBV7-2 with TRBJ1-1; D gene uncertain. The germline CDR1 and CDR2 sequences are SGHTA and FQGNSA. The CDR3 sequence is 13 residues long. The V gene lost 9 bases and the J gene lost 0 bases, with 11 bases spanning the gap. In nucleotides, the CDR3 is TGTGCCAGTCTAGCGCGGGTGAACACTGAAGCTTTCTTT. Encoded protein: CASLARVNTEAFF.

This chain uses TRBV7-8 with TRBJ2-7; TRBD2 might be the D (6 bases). This CDR3 has 11 amino acids. Trimming stripped 5 bases from V and 11 bases from J, with 13 bases between. The germline V gene has CDR1 SGHVS and CDR2 FQNEAQ. CDR3 sequence reads: CASSGGPSEYF. CDR3 DNA sequence: TGTGCCAGCAGCGGAGGGCCCTCAGAGTACTTC.

The rearrangement joins TRBV11-2 to TRBJ1-1; D gene ambiguous. The CDR3 is made up of 14 amino acids. The V and J ends lost 1 base and 6 bases respectively, with 12 bases between them. Germline values: CDR1 SGHAT, CDR2 FQNNGV. CDR3 region: CASSLGSRGAEAFF. CDR3 nucleotides: TGTGCCAGCAGCTTAGGATCCAGAGGCGCTGAAGCTTTCTTT.

This rearrangement joins TRBV5-6 to TRBJ2-1; the match to TRBD2 covers 9 bases. This CDR3 comprises 16 residues. Germline lookup yields CDR1 SGHDT and CDR2 YYEEEE. V lost 0 bases to trimming and J lost 7 bases; unmatched junction nucleotides: 8. DNA for the CDR3: TGTGCCAGCAGCTTGGCCCTGGCGGGAGGGCTTAATGAGCAGTTCTTC. It is translated as CASSLALAGGLNEQFF. The variable domain in full, completed from reference TRBV5-6 and TRBJ2-1, reads DAGVTQSPTHLIKTRGQQVTLRCSPKSGHDTVSWYQQALGQGPQFIFQYYEEEERQRGNFPDRFSGHQFPNYSSELNVNALLLGDSALYLCASSLALAGGLNEQFFGPGTRLTVL.

This sequence joins TRBV12-3 or TRBV12-4 and TRBJ2-1; D is unclear. V lost 8 bases and J lost 8, with 13 bases in between. The length of the CDR3 is 12 residues. The CDR3, as DNA: TGTGCCAGCCTTCTTTACGGCGATGAGCAGTTCTTC. Translation gives CASLLYGDEQFF.